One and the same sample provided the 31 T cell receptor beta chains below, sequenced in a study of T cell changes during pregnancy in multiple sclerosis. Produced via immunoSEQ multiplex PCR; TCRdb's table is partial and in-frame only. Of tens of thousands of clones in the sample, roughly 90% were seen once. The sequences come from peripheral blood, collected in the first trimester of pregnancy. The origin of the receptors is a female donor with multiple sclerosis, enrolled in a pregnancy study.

The CDR3 sequence: CASRPQTGVNEKLFF. CDR3 nucleotide sequence: TGTGCCAGCAGGCCCCAGACAGGGGTTAATGAAAAACTGTTTTTT. This chain links TRBV7-2 with TRBJ1-4; 8 bases line up with TRBD1. The CDR3 has 15 residues. Looked up from germline, CDR1 is SGHTA and CDR2 is FQGNSA. J lost 4 bases, V lost 6 bases, and 7 bases had no gene match.

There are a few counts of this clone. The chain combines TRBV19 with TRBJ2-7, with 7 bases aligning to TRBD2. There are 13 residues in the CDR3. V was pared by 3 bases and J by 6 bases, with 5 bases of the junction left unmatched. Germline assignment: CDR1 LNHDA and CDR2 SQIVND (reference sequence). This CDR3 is CASSMAGVGEQYF. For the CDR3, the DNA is TGTGCCAGTAGTATGGCGGGAGTCGGCGAGCAGTACTTC.

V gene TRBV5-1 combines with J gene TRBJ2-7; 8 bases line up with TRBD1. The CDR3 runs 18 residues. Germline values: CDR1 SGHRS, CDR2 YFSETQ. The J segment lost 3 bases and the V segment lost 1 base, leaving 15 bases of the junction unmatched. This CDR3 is CASSLTYPNQGASYEQYF. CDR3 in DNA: TGCGCCAGCAGCTTGACCTACCCGAACCAGGGGGCAAGCTACGAGCAGTACTTC.

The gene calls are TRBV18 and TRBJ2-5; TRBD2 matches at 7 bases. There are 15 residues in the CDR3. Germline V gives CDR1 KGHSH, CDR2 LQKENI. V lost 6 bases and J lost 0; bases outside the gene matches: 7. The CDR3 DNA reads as TGTGCCAGCTCCCGACCTAGCGGAAACCAAGAGACCCAGTACTTC. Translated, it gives CASSRPSGNQETQYF.

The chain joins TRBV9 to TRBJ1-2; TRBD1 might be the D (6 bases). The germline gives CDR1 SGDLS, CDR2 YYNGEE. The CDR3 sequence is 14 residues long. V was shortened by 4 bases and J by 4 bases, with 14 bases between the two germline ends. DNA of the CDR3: TGTGCCAGCAGCCCGAACGGGGGGGCCTATGGCTACACCTTC. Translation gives CASSPNGGAYGYTF.

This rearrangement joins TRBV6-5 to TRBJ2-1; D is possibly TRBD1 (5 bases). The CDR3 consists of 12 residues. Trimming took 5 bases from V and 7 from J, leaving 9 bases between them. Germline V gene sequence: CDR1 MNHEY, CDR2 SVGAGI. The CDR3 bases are TGTGCCAGCAGTCCCCACAGGAATGAGCAGTTCTTC. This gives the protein CASSPHRNEQFF.

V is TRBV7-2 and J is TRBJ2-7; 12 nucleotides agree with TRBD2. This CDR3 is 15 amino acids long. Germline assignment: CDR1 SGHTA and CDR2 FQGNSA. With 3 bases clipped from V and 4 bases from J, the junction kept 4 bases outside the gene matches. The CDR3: CASSLQGTSGYEQYF. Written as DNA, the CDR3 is TGTGCCAGCAGCTTGCAAGGGACTAGCGGGTACGAGCAGTACTTC.

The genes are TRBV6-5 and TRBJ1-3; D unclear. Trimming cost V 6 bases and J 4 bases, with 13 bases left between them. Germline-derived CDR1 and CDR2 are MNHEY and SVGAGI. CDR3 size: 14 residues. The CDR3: CASRGMGGGNTIYF. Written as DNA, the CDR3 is TGTGCCAGCAGAGGAATGGGAGGGGGAAACACCATATATTTT.

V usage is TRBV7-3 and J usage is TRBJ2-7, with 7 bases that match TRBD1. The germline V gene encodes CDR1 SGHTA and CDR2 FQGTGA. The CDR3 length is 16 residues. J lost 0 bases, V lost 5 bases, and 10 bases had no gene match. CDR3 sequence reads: CASSITGTVSSYEQYF. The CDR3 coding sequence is TGTGCCAGCAGCATCACCGGGACAGTGTCCTCCTACGAGCAGTACTTC. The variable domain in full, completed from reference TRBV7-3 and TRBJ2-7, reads GAGVSQTPSNKVTEKGKYVELRCDPISGHTALYWYRQSLGQGPEFLIYFQGTGAADDSGLPNDRFFAVRPEGSVSTLKIQRTERGDSAVYLCASSITGTVSSYEQYFGPGTRLTVT.

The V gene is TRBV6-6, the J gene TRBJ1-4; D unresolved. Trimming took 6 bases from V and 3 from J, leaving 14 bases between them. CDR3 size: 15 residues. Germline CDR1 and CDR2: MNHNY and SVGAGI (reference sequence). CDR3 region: CASSHGRVANEKLFF. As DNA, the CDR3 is TGTGCCAGCAGCCACGGGAGGGTAGCTAATGAAAAACTGTTTTTT.

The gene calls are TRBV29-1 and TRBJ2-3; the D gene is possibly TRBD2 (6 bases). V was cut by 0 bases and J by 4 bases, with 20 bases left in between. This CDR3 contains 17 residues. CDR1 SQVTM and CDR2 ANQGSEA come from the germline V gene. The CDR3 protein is CSVEDGRDPTRADTQYF. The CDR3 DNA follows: TGCAGCGTTGAAGATGGGCGGGATCCTACTCGCGCAGATACGCAGTATTTT.

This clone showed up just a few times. This CDR3 is CASSHLAVRGNEQFF. The CDR3 bases are TGTGCCAGCAGTCATCTAGCGGTTAGGGGCAATGAGCAGTTCTTC. This chain uses TRBV27 with TRBJ2-1; 7 bases fit TRBD2. The CDR3 runs 15 residues. J was trimmed by 6 bases and V by 5 bases; bases with no gene match: 10. Germline V gives CDR1 MNHEY, CDR2 SMNVEV (reference sequence).

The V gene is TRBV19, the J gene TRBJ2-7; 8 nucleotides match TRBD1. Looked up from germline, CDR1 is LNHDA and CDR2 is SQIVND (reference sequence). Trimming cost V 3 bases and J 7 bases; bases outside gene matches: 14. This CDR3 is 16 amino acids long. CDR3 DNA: TGTGCCAGTAGTATTGGGTCTGGACAGGGAATAGAAGAGCAGTACTTC. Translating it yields CASSIGSGQGIEEQYF.

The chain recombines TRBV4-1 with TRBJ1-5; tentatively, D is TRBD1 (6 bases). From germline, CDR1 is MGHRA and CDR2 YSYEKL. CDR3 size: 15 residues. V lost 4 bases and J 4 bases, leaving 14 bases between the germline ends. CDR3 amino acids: CASSPYYRENQPQHF. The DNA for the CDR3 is TGCGCCAGCAGCCCCTACTACAGGGAAAATCAGCCCCAGCATTTT.

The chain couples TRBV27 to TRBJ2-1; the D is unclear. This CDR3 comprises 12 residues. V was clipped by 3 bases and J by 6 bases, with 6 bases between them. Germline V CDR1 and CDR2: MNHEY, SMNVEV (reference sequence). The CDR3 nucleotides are TGTGCCAGCAGTTTTCGCGGCAATGAGCAGTTCTTC. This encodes CASSFRGNEQFF.

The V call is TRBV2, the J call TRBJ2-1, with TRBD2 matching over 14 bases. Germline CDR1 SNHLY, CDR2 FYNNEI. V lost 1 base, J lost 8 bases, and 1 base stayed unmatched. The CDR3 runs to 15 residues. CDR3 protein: CASSEEGLAGDEQFF. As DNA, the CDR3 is TGTGCCAGCAGTGAAGAGGGACTAGCGGGAGATGAGCAGTTCTTC.

The CDR3 sequence is CASRLARSYEQYF. The CDR3 region has the DNA TGTGCCAGCAGACTAGCGAGATCCTACGAGCAGTACTTC. The chain links TRBV13 to TRBJ2-7; 7 bases are a match to TRBD2. This CDR3 contains 13 residues. V was pared by 6 bases and J by 1 base, with 3 bases of the junction left unmatched. CDR1 is PRHDT and CDR2 is FYEKMQ in the germline V gene (reference sequence).

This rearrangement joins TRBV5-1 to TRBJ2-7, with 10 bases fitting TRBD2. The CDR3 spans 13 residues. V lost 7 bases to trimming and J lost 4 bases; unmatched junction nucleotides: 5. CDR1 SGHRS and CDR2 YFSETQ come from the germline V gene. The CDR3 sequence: CASGLAGAYEQYF. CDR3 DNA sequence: TGCGCCAGCGGGCTAGCGGGAGCTTACGAGCAGTACTTC.

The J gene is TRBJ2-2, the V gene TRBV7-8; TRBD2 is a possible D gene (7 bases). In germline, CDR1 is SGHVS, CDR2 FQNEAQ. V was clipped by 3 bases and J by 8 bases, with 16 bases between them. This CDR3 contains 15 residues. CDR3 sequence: CASSLRGEGTGELFF. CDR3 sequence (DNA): TGTGCCAGCAGCTTGAGGGGGGAGGGGACAGGGGAGCTGTTTTTT.

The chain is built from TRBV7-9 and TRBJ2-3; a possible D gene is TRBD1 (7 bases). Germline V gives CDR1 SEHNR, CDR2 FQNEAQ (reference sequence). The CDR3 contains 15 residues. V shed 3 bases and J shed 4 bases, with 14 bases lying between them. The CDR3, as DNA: TGTGCCAGCAGCTTTGGAGGGGGCGGCGCAGATACGCAGTATTTT. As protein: CASSFGGGGADTQYF. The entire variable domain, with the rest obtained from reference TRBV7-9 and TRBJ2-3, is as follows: DTGVSQNPRHKITKRGQNVTFRCDPISEHNRLYWYRQTLGQGPEFLTYFQNEAQLEKSRLLSDRFSAERPKGSFSTLEIQRTEQGDSAMYLCASSFGGGGADTQYFGPGTRLTVL.

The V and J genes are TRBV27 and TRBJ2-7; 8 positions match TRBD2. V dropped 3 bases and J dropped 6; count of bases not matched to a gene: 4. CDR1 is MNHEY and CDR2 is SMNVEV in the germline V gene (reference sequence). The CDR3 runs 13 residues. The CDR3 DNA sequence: TGTGCCAGCAGTTTCGGACTAGCCTCCGAGCAGTACTTC. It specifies CASSFGLASEQYF.

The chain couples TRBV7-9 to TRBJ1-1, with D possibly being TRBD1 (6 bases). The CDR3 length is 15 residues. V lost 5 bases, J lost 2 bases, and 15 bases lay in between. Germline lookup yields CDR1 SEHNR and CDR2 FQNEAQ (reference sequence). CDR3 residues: CASSHPDRQNTEAFF. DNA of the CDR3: TGTGCCAGCAGCCACCCCGACAGGCAAAACACTGAAGCTTTCTTT.

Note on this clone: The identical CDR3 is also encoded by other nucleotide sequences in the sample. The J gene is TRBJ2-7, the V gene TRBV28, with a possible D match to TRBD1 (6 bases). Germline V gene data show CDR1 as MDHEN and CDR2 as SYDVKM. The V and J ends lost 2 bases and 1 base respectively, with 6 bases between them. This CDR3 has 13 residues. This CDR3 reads CASSLGTSYEQYF. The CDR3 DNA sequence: TGTGCCAGCAGTTTAGGGACATCCTACGAGCAGTACTTC. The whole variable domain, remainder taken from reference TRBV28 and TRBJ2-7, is DVKVTQSSRYLVKRTGEKVFLECVQDMDHENMFWYRQDPGLGLRLIYFSYDVKMKEKGDIPEGYSVSREKKERFSLILESASTNQTSMYLCASSLGTSYEQYFGPGTRLTVT.

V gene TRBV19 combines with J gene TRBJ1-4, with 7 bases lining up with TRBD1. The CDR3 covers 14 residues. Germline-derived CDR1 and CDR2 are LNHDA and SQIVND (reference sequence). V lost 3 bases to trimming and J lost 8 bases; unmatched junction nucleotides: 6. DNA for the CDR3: TGTGCCAGTAGTATTTGGGGGACAGAAGAAAAACTGTTTTTT. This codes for CASSIWGTEEKLFF.

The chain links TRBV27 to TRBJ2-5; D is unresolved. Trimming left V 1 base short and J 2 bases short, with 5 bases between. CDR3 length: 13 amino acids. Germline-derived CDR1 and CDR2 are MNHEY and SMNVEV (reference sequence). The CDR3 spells CASSLYTQETQYF. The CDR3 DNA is TGTGCCAGCAGTTTATACACGCAAGAGACCCAGTACTTC.

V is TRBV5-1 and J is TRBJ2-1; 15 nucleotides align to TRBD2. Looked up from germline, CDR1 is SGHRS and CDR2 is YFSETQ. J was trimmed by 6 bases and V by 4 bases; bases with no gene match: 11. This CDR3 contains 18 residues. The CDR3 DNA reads TGCGCCAGCAGCCTCCGGGGGACTAGCGGGAGGTTTTTCAATGAGCAGTTCTTC. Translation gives CASSLRGTSGRFFNEQFF.

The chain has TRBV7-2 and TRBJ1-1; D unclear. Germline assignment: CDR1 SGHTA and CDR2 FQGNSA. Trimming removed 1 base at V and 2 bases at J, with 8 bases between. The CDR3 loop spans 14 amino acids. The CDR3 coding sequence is TGTGCCAGCAGCTTAGACGGGTACAACACTGAAGCTTTCTTT. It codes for CASSLDGYNTEAFF.

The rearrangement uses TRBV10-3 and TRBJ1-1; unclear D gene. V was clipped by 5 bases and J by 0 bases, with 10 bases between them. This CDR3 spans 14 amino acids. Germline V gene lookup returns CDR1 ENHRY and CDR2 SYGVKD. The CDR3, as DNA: TGTGCCATCAGTCTATCAGGCATGAACACTGAAGCTTTCTTT. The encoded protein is CAISLSGMNTEAFF.

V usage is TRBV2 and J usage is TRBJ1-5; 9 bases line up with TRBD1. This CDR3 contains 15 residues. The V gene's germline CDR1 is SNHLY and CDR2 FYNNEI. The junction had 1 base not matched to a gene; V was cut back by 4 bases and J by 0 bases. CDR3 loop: CASSATGGSNQPQHF. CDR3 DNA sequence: TGTGCCAGCAGTGCGACAGGGGGTAGCAATCAGCCCCAGCATTTT.

CDR3 in DNA: TGCAGCGTTGGAAACAGGGGGCGTGAAGCTTTCTTT. The encoded protein is CSVGNRGREAFF. J is TRBJ1-1 and V is TRBV29-1, with TRBD1 matching 9 bases. The V segment lost 4 bases and the J segment 7 bases; nucleotides outside the gene matches: 4. This CDR3 region has 12 residues. Germline values: CDR1 SQVTM, CDR2 ANQGSEA.

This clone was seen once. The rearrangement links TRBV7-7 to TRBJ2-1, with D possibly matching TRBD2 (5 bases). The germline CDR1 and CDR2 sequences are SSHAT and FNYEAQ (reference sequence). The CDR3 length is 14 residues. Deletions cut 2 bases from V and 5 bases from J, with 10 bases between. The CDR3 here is CASSLISGHNEQFF. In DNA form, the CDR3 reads TGTGCCAGCAGCTTAATAAGCGGCCACAATGAGCAGTTCTTC.